A selection of T cell receptor beta chains follows, all from one sample in a study of CD8+CD57+ T cells in acquired aplastic anemia. TCRdb re-called the reads with MiXCR, one entry per CDR3 protein. Of a few hundred thousand distinct CDR3 sequences detected, roughly 64% appear once; the ten largest clones hold 3.5% to 4.5%. The sample was sorted CD4+, CD8+, or CD8+CD57+ T cells (not recorded which) from PBMCs. These receptors came from a human donor in good health, serving as a control. CDR3s include the opening cysteine and the closing phenylalanine or tryptophan. A D gene is named only where the DNA matches it firmly. The listing skips clone size in some rows; elsewhere it reads once, few, many or a size class.

>many|TRBV27|TRBJ2-5|NA
TGTGCCAGCAGTCGGGGGCTAGGGGAGACCCAGTACTTC
CASSRGLGETQYF
>many|TRBV9|TRBJ1-2|NA
TGTGCCAGCAGCCGCCAGCTGGTGGGGCCCGGCTACACCTTC
CASSRQLVGPGYTF
>NA|TRBV7-9|TRBJ1-1|NA
TGTGTCAGCAGCTTACGAGCAGGGGCAATTACGACTGAAGCTTTCTTT
CVSSLRAGAITTEAFF
>NA|TRBV12-3/TRBV12-4|TRBJ1-4|NA
TGTGCCAGCAGGGAGGGCAGGATATTGAAAAAACTGTACTTT
CASREGRILKKLYF
>many|TRBV20-1|TRBJ2-1|TRBD2
TGCAGTGTGGGCGGGACTAGCGTACACAATGAGCAGTTCTTC
CSVGGTSVHNEQFF
>many|TRBV24-1|TRBJ1-1|NA
TGTGCCACCAGATCAACCCGGGGCCGAGAAGCTTTCTTT
CATRSTRGREAFF
>NA|TRBV24-1|TRBJ2-3|NA
TGTGCCACCACTGACGCATCCCTAGCAGATACGCAGTATTTT
CATTDASLADTQYF
>NA|TRBV7-9|TRBJ2-5|NA
TGTGCCAGCAGCTTAGGGGCAGGGGTAGAGACCCAGTACTTC
CASSLGAGVETQYF
>NA|TRBV7-9|TRBJ1-6|NA
TGTGCCAGCAGCTTAGGACTTACGGACACAGACGCCCTCTTT
CASSLGLTDTDALF
>once|TRBV20-1|TRBJ2-5|NA
TGCAGTGCTAGGCACAGGGAGCCCTACGAGACCCAGTACTTC
CSARHREPYETQYF
>few|TRBV3-1|TRBJ1-2|NA
TGTGCCAGCAGCCAAAGGCTCTCCGGGATATACGCCGCGAGGGGCTACACCTTC
CASSQRLSGIYAARGYTF
>NA|TRBV5-1|TRBJ2-3|NA
TGTGCCAGCAGCCACTATGCCTGGGCCGGAGATACGCAGTATTTT
CASSHYAWAGDTQYF
>many|TRBV27|TRBJ1-1|NA
TGTGCCAGCAGTTTGTCGGGGGCCAGAACTGAAGCTTTCTTT
CASSLSGARTEAFF
>NA|TRBV12-3/TRBV12-4|TRBJ2-7|NA
TGTGCCAGCAGTACGGCCGGCCGGGGTGAGACCTACGAGCAGTACTTC
CASSTAGRGETYEQYF
>few|TRBV19|TRBJ2-1|NA
TGTGCCAGTAGTATCTGGCTACCGAGCTCCTACAATGAGCAGTTCTTC
CASSIWLPSSYNEQFF
>NA|TRBV20-1|TRBJ2-3|NA
TGCAGTGCTAGAAGTAGCGGCGCAGGGGATACGCAGTATTTT
CSARSSGAGDTQYF
>many|TRBV29-1|TRBJ2-1|NA
TGCAGCGTTGGATCCACCGGGAGCTCCTACAATGAGCAGTTCTTC
CSVGSTGSSYNEQFF
>many|TRBV7-8|TRBJ1-1|NA
TGTGCCAGCAGCTTAGCGGGGGAGGACACTGAAGCTTTCTTT
CASSLAGEDTEAFF
>many|TRBV19|TRBJ1-2|NA
TGTGCCAGTAGTCATTCTCTCGGCTATGGCTGCACCTTC
CASSHSLGYGCTF
>NA|TRBV7-9|TRBJ2-1|NA
TGTGCCAGCAGCTTAGCGGGGGGGGCTGGCTACACCTTCTTCTTC
CASSLAGGAGYTFFF
>NA|TRBV2|TRBJ2-5|NA
TGCGCCAGCAGTGGGTCAGGCGAGAACCAGTACTTC
CASSGSGENQYF
>few|TRBV7-6|TRBJ2-7|NA
TGTGCCAGCAGCCCGCAACGTGGCTACGAGCAGTACTTC
CASSPQRGYEQYF
>NA|TRBV5-1|TRBJ2-5|NA
TGCGCCAGCAGCTTGGCCGAGGGGAATCGGGAGACCCAGTACTTC
CASSLAEGNRETQYF
>NA|TRBV25-1|TRBJ2-3|NA
TGTGCCAGCAGTGCCTCATTGGATACGCAGTATTTT
CASSASLDTQYF
>many|TRBV20-1|TRBJ1-6|NA
TGCAGTGCTAGAAGGACCGACAGGAGCTCCTATAATTCACCCCTCCACTTT
CSARRTDRSSYNSPLHF
>NA|TRBV29-1|TRBJ1-2|NA
TGCAGCGCCCGGGATCCTAACTATGGCTACACCTTC
CSARDPNYGYTF
>NA|TRBV6-5|TRBJ2-7|NA
TGTGCCAGTTCTGGGGGAACAGGGCCCTACTTC
CASSGGTGPYF
>NA|TRBV10-3|TRBJ2-2|NA
TGTGCCATCAGTGAGCAGGGTGGAATAACAGGTACGCTGTTTTTT
CAISEQGGITGTLFF
>many|TRBV12-3/TRBV12-4|TRBJ1-5|TRBD1
TGTGCCACCTCAAAACAGGGGGCTCAGCCCCAGCATTTT
CATSKQGAQPQHF
>NA|TRBV10-1|TRBJ1-3|NA
TGCGCCAGCAGTGAAGACTTCTCTGGAAACACCATATATTTT
CASSEDFSGNTIYF
>NA|TRBV11-1|TRBJ2-7|NA
TGTGCCAGCAGCTTAGCTGGGGCTAGGGACGCGCACTACTTC
CASSLAGARDAHYF
>NA|TRBV7-2|TRBJ2-7|NA
TGTGCCAGCAGCTTGGAGAACGCAGGGAACAACGAGCAGTACTTC
CASSLENAGNNEQYF
>NA|TRBV5-1|TRBJ2-7|NA
TGTGCCAGCAGCTTAGGGCAGAACACTGGTTCCTACGAGCAGTACTTC
CASSLGQNTGSYEQYF
>NA|TRBV11-2|TRBJ1-6|NA
TGTGCCAGCAGCCTAGGGGAGACCAGGCGTTCTTCACCCCTCCACTTT
CASSLGETRRSSPLHF
>many|TRBV19|TRBJ2-5|NA
TGTGCCAGTAGCCCGGCCATCCAAGAGACCCAGTACTTC
CASSPAIQETQYF
>NA|TRBV7-4|TRBJ2-1|NA
TGTGCCAGCAGCCACTCCAGGTTCAGGAATGAGCAGTTCTTC
CASSHSRFRNEQFF
>NA|TRBV15|TRBJ1-2|NA
TGTGCCACCAGCGTAGAGGGAGGGAACCACTATGGCTACCCCTTC
CATSVEGGNHYGYPF
>NA|TRBV20-1|TRBJ1-1|NA
TGCAGTGCTAGACCTGACCTAGCGCCGGAAGCTTTCTTT
CSARPDLAPEAFF
>NA|TRBV9|TRBJ2-3|TRBD2
TGTGCCAGCAGCCGCGGACGAGCGGGGGAGCGGGCTCCGCAGTATTTT
CASSRGRAGERAPQYF
>once|TRBV7-2|TRBJ2-7|TRBD1
TGTGCCAGCAGCTCAACAGGGGACGGGACCTACGAGCAGTACTTC
CASSSTGDGTYEQYF
>NA|TRBV20-1|TRBJ2-1|NA
TGCAGCGCTATTCCGGTACAGGGGACTCATGAGCAGTTCTTC
CSAIPVQGTHEQFF
>NA|TRBV7-2|TRBJ2-7|TRBD1
TGTGCCAGCAGTTCGCGACAGGGGGCAGGTAACGAGCAGTACTTC
CASSSRQGAGNEQYF
>NA|TRBV2|TRBJ2-5|NA
TGTGCCAGCAGGGACAGAGAGGATACCCAGTACTTC
CASRDREDTQYF
>once|TRBV5-1|TRBJ1-1|NA
TGCGCCAGCAGCTTTACAATGGCGGGCACTGAAGCTTTCTTT
CASSFTMAGTEAFF
>NA|TRBV9|TRBJ2-3|TRBD1
TGTGCCAGCAGCGTCGGGACAGGGCCAGATACGCAGTATTTT
CASSVGTGPDTQYF
>NA|TRBV20-1|TRBJ1-4|NA
TGCAGTGCTAGCACCAGGGTTGTCAATAAACTGTTTTTT
CSASTRVVNKLFF
>NA|TRBV7-2|TRBJ2-7|NA
TGTGCCAGCAGCCTCCCGACAGAGTATGGCTACACCGTGCAGTACTTC
CASSLPTEYGYTVQYF
>NA|TRBV5-1|TRBJ2-5|NA
TGCGCCAGCAGCAGAGGACGAGAGAGGCAGTACTTC
CASSRGRERQYF
>NA|TRBV11-1|TRBJ2-3|TRBD1
TGTGCCAGCAGCTTAGCATCCCCGACAGGGGGTAGTTCCACAGATACGCAGTATTTT
CASSLASPTGGSSTDTQYF
>few|TRBV15|TRBJ2-5|TRBD2
TGTGCCACCAGCAGGGGACTAGCGGGGGGAAAAGAGACCCAGTACTTC
CATSRGLAGGKETQYF
>NA|TRBV20-1|TRBJ2-3|NA
TGCAGTGCTAGCATCGGGACGGCAGATGCGCAGTATTTT
CSASIGTADAQYF
>NA|TRBV7-8|TRBJ1-1|NA
TGTGCCAGCAGCTCAGCGCGGGGGGCGACTGCAGCTACCTTT
CASSSARGATAATF
>NA|TRBV7-8|TRBJ2-1|NA
TGTGCCAGCAGCCCCGAGCGCACCTACAATAGGCAGTTCTTC
CASSPERTYNRQFF
>NA|TRBV2|TRBJ2-2|NA
TGTGCCAGCAGTGAATCAGCGAAGCCCGGGGAGCTGTTTTTT
CASSESAKPGELFF
>NA|TRBV19|TRBJ1-6|NA
TGTGCCAGTAGTACCCTCGGACAGCCGAATTCACCCCTCCACTTT
CASSTLGQPNSPLHF